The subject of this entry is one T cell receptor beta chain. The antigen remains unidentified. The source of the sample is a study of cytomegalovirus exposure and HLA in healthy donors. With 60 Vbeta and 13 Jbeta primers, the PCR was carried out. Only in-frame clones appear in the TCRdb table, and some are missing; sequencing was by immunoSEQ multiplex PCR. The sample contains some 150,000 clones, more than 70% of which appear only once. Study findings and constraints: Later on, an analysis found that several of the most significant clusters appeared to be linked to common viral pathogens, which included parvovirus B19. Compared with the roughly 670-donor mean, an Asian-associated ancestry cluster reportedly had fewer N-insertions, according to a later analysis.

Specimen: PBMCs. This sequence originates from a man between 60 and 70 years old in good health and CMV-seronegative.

CDR3 residues: CASSYLVGTGDEKLFF. DNA for the CDR3: TGTGCCAGCAGTTACTTGGTAGGGACAGGGGATGAAAAACTGTTTTTT. The chain is built from TRBV6-6 and TRBJ1-4; 10 bases are shared with TRBD1. This CDR3 contains 16 residues. Per germline, CDR1 MNHNY and CDR2 SVGAGI (reference sequence). J gave up 6 bases and V 1 base, and 5 bases lay outside the gene matches.